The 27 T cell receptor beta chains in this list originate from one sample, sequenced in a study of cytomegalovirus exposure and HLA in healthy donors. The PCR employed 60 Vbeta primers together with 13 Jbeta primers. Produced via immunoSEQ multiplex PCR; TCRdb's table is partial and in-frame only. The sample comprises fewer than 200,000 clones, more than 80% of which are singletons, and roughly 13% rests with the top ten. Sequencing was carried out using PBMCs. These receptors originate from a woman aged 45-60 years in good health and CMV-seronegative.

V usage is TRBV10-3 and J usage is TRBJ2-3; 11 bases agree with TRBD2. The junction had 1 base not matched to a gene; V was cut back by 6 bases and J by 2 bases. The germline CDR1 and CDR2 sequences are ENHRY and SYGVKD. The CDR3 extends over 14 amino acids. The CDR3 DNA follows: TGTGCCATCAGACTAGCGGGGGACACAGATACGCAGTATTTT. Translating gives CAIRLAGDTDTQYF.

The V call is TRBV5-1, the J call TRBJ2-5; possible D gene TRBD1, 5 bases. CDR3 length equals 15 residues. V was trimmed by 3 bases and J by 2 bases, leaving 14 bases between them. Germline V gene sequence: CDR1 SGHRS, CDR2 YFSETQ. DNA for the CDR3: TGCGCCAGCAGCTCTAGACAGACACTACAAGAGACCCAGTACTTC. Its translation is CASSSRQTLQETQYF.

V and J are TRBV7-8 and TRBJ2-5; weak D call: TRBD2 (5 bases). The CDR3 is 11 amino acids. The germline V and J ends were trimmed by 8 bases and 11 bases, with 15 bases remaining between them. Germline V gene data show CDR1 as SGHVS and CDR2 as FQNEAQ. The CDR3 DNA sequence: TGTGCCAGCGGACCGGGGTATGAGCAGTACTTC. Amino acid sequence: CASGPGYEQYF. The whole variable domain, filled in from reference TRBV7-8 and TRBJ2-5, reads GAGVSQSPRYKVAKRGQDVALRCDPISGHVSLFWYQQALGQGPEFLTYFQNEAQLDKSGLPSDRFFAERPEGSVSTLKIQRTQQEDSAVYLCASGPGYEQYFGPGTRLLVL.

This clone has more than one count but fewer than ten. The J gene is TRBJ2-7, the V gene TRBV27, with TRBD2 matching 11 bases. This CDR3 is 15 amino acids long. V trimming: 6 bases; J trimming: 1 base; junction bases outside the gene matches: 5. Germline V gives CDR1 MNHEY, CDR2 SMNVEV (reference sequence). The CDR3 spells CASRSWTSGSYEQYF. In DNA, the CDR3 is TGTGCCAGCAGATCTTGGACTAGCGGGTCCTACGAGCAGTACTTC.

CDR3 residues: CASSQTGQGNYEQYF. The CDR3 DNA sequence: TGCGCCAGCAGCCAGACGGGACAGGGGAACTACGAGCAGTACTTC. The chain carries TRBV4-3 and TRBJ2-7; 10 bases match TRBD1. The CDR3 sequence is 15 residues long. The germline gives CDR1 LGHNA, CDR2 YSLEER. The ends lost 3 bases at V and 3 bases at J; junction bases unmatched: 5.

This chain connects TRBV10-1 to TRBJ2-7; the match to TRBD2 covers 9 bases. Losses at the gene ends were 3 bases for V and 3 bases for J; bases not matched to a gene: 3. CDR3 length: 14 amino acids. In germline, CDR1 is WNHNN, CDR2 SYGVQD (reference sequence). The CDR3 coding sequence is TGCGCCAGCAGTGATACTAGCGGGCACTACGAGCAGTACTTC. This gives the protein CASSDTSGHYEQYF.

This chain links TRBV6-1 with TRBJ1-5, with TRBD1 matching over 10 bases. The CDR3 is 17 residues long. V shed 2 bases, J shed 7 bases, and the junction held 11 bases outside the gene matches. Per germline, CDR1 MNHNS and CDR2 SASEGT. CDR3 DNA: TGTGCCAGCAGTGAATGGACAGGGGGTCCCAAGCGGCAGCCCCAGCATTTT. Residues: CASSEWTGGPKRQPQHF.

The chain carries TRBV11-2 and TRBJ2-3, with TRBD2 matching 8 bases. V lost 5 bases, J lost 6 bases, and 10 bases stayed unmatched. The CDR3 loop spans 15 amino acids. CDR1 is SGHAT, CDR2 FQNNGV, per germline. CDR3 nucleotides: TGTGCCAGCAGCATTAGCGGGAACACGGGGGATACGCAGTATTTT. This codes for CASSISGNTGDTQYF.

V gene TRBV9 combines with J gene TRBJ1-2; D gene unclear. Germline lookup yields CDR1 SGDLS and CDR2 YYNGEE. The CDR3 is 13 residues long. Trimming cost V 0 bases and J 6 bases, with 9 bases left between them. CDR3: CASSVDEANGYTF. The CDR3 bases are TGTGCCAGCAGCGTAGATGAAGCTAATGGCTACACCTTC.

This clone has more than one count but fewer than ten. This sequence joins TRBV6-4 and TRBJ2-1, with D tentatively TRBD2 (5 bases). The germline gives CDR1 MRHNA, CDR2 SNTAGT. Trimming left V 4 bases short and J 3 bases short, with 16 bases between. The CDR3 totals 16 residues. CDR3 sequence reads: CASSGTPRRIYNEQFF. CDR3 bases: TGTGCCAGCAGTGGGACTCCCAGGAGGATCTACAATGAGCAGTTCTTC.

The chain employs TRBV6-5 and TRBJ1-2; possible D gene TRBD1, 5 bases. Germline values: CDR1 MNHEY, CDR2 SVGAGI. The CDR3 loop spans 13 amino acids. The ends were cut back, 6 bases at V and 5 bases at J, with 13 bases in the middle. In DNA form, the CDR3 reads TGTGCCAGCAGCCAATCGGGGGGGTATGGCTACACCTTC. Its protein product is CASSQSGGYGYTF.

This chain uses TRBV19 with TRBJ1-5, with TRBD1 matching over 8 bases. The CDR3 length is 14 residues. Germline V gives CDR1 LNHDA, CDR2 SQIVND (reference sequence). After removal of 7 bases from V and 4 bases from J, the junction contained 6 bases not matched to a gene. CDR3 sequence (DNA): TGTGCCAGTACTTGGGACAGGAAGAATCAGCCCCAGCATTTT. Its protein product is CASTWDRKNQPQHF.

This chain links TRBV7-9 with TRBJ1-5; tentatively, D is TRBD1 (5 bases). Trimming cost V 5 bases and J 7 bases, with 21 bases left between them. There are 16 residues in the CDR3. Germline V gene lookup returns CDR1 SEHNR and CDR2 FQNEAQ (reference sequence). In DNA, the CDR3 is TGTGCCAGCAGCCCAGGCGGCGGGGCGCAAGTACAGCCCCAGCATTTT. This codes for CASSPGGGAQVQPQHF.

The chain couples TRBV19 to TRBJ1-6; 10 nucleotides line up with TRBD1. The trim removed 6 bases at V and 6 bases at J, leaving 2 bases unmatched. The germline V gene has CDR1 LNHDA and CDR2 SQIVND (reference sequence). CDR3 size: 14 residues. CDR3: CASRGTGVNSPLHF. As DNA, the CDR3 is TGTGCCAGTAGGGGGACAGGGGTTAATTCACCCCTCCACTTT.

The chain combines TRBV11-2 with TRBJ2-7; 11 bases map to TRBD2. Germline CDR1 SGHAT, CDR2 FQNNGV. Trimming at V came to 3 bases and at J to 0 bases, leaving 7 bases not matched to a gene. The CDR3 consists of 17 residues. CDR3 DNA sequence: TGTGCCAGCAGCTTTAGTAGCGGGGGGGTAAGCTCCTACGAGCAGTACTTC. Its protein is CASSFSSGGVSSYEQYF.

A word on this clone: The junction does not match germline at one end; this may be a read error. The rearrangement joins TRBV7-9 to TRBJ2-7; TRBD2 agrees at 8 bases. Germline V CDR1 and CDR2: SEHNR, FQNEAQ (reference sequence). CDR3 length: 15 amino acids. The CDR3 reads CSSSSRLAPAYEQYF. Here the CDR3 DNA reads TGTTCCAGCAGCTCGCGACTAGCGCCAGCCTACGAGCAGTACTTC.

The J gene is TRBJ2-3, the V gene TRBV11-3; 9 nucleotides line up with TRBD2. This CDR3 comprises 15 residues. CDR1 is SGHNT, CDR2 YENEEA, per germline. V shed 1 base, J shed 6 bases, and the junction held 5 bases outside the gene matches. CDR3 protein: CASSLGGRADDTQYF. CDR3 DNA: TGTGCCAGCAGCTTAGGCGGGAGGGCCGACGATACGCAGTATTTT.

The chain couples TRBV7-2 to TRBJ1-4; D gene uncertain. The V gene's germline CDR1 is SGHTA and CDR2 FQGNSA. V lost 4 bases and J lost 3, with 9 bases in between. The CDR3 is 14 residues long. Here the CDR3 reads CASSSDGANEKLFF. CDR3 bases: TGTGCCAGCAGCTCAGACGGGGCTAATGAAAAACTGTTTTTT.

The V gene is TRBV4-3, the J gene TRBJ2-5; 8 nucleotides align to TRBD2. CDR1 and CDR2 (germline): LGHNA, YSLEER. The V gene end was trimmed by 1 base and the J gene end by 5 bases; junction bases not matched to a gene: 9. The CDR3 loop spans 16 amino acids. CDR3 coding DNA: TGCGCCAGCAGCCAAGTTGCCAGCGGGAGTGGGGAGACCCAGTACTTC. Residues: CASSQVASGSGETQYF.

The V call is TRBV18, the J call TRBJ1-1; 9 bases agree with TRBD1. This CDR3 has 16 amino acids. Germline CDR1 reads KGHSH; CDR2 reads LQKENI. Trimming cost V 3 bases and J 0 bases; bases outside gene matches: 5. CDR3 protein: CASSPVGQGMNTEAFF. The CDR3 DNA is TGTGCCAGCTCACCTGTTGGACAGGGGATGAACACTGAAGCTTTCTTT.

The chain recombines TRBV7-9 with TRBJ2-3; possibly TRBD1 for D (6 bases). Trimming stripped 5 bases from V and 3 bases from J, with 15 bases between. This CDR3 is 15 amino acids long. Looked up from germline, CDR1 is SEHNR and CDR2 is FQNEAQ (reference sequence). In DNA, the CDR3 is TGTGCCAGCAGCCCCCTGGGCAGGGGAACAGATACGCAGTATTTT. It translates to CASSPLGRGTDTQYF.

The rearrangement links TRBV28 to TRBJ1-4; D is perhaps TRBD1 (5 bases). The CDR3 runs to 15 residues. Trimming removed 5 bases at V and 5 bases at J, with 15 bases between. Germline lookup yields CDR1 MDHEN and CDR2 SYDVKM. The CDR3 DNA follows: TGTGCCAGCAGTCTCCACACGGGGGGGAATGAAAAACTGTTTTTT. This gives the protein CASSLHTGGNEKLFF.

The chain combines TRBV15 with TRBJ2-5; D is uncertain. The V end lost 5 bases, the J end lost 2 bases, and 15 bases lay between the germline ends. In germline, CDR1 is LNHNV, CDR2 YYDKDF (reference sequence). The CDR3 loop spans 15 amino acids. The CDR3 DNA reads TGTGCCACCAGCTCACCCTTTGCGGTACAAGAGACCCAGTACTTC. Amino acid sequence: CATSSPFAVQETQYF.

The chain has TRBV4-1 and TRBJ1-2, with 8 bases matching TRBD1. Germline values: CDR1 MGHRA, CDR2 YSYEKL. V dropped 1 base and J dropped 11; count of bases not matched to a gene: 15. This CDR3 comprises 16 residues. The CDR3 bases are TGCGCCAGCAGCCAAGTTCGTCCAGGGGGCGCGGAGGGTTACACCTTC. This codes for CASSQVRPGGAEGYTF.

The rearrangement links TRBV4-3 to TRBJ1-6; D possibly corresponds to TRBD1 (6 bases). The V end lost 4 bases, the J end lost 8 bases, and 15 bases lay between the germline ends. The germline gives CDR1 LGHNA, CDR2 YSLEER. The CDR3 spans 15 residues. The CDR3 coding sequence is TGCGCCAGCAGCCGCACAGGGCATTCGGATTCACCCCTCCACTTT. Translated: CASSRTGHSDSPLHF.

This CDR3 is CASSSVGPGTGELFF. The CDR3 DNA reads TGTGCCAGCAGTTCGGTGGGCCCGGGGACCGGGGAGCTGTTTTTT. V and J are TRBV7-9 and TRBJ2-2; a possible D gene is TRBD2 (5 bases). The CDR3 is made up of 15 amino acids. CDR1 and CDR2 from the germline V gene are SEHNR and FQNEAQ (reference sequence). V was shortened by 6 bases and J by 5 bases, with 16 bases between the two germline ends.

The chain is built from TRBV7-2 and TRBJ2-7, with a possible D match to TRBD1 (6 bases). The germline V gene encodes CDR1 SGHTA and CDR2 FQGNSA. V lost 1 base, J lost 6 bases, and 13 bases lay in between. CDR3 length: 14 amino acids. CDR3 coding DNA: TGTGCCAGCAGCTTAGGGCAGGGCAGGGGCGAGCAGTACTTC. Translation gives CASSLGQGRGEQYF.